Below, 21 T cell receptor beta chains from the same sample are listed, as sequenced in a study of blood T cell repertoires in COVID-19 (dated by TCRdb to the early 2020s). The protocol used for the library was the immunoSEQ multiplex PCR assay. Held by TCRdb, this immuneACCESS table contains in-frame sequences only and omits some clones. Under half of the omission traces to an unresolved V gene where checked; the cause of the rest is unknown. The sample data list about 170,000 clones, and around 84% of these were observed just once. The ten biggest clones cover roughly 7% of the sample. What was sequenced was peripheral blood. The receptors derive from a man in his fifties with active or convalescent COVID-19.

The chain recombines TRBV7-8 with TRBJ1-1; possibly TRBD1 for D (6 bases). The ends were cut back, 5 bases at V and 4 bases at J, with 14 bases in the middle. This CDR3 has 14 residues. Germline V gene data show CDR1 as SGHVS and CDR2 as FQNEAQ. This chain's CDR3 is CASSAVDSGTEAFF. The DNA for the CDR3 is TGTGCCAGCAGCGCCGTGGACAGCGGCACTGAAGCTTTCTTT.

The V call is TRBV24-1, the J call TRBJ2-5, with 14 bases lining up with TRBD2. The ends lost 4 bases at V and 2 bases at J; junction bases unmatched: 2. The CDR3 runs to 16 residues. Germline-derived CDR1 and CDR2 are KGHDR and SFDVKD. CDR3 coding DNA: TGTGCCACCAGTGACCGACTAGCGGGAGGGCAAGAGACCCAGTACTTC. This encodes CATSDRLAGGQETQYF.

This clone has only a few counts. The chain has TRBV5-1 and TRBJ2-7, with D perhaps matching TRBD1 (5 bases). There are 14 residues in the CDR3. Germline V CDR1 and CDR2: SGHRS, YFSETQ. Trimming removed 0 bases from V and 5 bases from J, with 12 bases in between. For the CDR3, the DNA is TGCGCCAGCAGCTTGGCCGCAGGGAACGACGAGCAGTACTTC. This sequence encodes CASSLAAGNDEQYF.

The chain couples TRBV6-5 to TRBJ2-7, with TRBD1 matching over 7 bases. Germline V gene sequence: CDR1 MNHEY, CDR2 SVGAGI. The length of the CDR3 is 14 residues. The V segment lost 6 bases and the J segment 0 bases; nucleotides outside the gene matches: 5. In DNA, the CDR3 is TGTGCCAGCAGGGGACAGAGTCCCTCCTACGAGCAGTACTTC. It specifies CASRGQSPSYEQYF.

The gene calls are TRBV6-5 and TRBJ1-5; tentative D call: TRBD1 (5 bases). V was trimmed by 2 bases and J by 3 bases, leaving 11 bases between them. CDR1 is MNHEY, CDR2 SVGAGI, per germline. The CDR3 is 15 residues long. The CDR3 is CASSYVGGDNQPQHF. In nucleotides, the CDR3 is TGTGCCAGCAGTTACGTTGGGGGGGACAATCAGCCCCAGCATTTT.

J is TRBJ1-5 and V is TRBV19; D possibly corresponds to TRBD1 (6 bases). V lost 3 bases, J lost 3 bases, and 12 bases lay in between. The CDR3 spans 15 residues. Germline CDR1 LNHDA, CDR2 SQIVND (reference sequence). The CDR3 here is CASSMGQGNNQPQHF. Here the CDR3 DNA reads TGTGCCAGTAGTATGGGGCAGGGGAACAATCAGCCCCAGCATTTT.

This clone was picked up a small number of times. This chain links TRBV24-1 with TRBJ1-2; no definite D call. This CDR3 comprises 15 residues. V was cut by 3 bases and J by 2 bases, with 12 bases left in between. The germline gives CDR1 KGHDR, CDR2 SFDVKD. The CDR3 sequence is CATSDTDGVNYGYTF. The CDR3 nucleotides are TGTGCCACCAGTGATACCGACGGGGTAAACTATGGCTACACCTTC.

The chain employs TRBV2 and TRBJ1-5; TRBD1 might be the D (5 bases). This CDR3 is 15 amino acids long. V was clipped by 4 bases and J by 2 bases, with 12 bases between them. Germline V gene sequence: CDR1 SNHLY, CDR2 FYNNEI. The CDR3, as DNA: TGTGCCAGCAGTGGTGTCGGGGGAGGCAATCAGCCCCAGCATTTT. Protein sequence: CASSGVGGGNQPQHF.

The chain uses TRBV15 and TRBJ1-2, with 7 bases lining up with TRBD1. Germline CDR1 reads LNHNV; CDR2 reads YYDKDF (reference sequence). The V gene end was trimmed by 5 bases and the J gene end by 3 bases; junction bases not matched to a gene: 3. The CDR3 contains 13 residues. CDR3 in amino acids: CATSEGTDYGYTF. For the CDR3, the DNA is TGTGCCACCAGCGAGGGGACAGACTATGGCTACACCTTC.

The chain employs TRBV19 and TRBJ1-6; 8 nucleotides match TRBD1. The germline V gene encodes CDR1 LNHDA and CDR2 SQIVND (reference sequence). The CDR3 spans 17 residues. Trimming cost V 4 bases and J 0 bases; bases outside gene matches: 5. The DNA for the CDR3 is TGTGCCAGTAGTACTGGACAGGGAAGCTCCTATAATTCACCCCTCCACTTT. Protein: CASSTGQGSSYNSPLHF.

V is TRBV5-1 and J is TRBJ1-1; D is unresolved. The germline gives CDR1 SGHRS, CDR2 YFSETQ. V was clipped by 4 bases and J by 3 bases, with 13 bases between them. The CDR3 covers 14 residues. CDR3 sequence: CASSPGGWDTEAFF. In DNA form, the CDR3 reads TGCGCCAGCAGCCCAGGAGGATGGGACACTGAAGCTTTCTTT.

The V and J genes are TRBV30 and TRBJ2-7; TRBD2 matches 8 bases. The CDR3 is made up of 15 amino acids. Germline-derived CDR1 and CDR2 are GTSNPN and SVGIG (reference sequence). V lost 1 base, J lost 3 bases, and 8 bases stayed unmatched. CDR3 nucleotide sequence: TGTGCCTGGAGTGGTGGTAGCGGGACATACTACGAGCAGTACTTC. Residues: CAWSGGSGTYYEQYF.

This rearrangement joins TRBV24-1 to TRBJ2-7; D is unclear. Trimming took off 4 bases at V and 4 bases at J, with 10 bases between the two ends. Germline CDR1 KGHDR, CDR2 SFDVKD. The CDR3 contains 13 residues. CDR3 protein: CATSEEVGYEQYF. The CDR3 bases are TGTGCCACCAGTGAAGAGGTAGGTTACGAGCAGTACTTC.

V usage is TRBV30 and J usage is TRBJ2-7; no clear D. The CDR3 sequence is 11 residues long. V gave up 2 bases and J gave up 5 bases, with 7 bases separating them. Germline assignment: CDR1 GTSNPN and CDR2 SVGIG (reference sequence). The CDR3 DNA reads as TGTGCCTGGAGTCCCCAAAACGAGCAGTACTTC. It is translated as CAWSPQNEQYF.

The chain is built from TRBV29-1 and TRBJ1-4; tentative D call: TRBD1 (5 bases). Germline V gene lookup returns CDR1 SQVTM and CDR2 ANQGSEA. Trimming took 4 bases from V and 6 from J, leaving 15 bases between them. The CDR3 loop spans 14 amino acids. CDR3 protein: CSVAPGVSDEKLFF. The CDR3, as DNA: TGCAGCGTTGCCCCGGGGGTATCAGATGAAAAACTGTTTTTT.

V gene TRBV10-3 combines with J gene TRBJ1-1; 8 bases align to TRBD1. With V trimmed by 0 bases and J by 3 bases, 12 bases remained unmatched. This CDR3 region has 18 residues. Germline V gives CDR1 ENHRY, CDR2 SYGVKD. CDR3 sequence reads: CAISESRPSRGPDTEAFF. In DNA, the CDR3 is TGTGCCATCAGTGAGTCGCGGCCATCCAGGGGGCCGGACACTGAAGCTTTCTTT.

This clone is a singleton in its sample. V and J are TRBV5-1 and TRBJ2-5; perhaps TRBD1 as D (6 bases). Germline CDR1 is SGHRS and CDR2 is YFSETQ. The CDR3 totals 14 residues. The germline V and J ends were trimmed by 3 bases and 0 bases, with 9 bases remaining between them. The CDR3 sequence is CASSWRTDQETQYF. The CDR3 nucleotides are TGCGCCAGCAGCTGGCGGACAGACCAAGAGACCCAGTACTTC.

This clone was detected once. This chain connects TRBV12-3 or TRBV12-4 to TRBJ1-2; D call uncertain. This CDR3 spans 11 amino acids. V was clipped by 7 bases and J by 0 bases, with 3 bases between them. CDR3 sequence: CASISNYGYTF. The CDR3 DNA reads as TGTGCCAGCATATCTAACTATGGCTACACCTTC.

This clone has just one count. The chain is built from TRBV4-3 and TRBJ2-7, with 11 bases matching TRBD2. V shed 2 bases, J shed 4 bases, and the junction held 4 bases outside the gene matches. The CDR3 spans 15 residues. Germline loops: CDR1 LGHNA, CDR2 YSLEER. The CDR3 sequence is CASSQTSGSTYEQYF. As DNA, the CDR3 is TGCGCCAGCAGCCAAACTAGCGGGAGCACTTACGAGCAGTACTTC.

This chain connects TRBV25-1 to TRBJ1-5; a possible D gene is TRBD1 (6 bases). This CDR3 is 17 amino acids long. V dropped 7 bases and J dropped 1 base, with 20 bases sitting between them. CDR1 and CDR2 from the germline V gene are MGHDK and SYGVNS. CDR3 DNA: TGTGCCAGCACCCGAGGGCAGGGGACCTGGAGCAATCAGCCCCAGCATTTT. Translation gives CASTRGQGTWSNQPQHF. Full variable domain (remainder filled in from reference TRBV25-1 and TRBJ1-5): EADIYQTPRYLVIGTGKKITLECSQTMGHDKMYWYQQDPGMELHLIHYSYGVNSTEKGDLSSESTVSRIRTEHFPLTLESARPSHTSQYLCASTRGQGTWSNQPQHFGDGTRLSIL.

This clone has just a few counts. The CDR3 loop reads CATSDTGQGGNQPQHF. The DNA for the CDR3 is TGTGCCACCAGTGATACGGGACAGGGAGGCAATCAGCCCCAGCATTTT. This chain joins TRBV24-1 and TRBJ1-5; 9 bases are shared with TRBD1. The germline CDR1 and CDR2 sequences are KGHDR and SFDVKD. With V trimmed by 3 bases and J by 2 bases, 4 bases remained unmatched. CDR3 length: 16 residues.